Each of the 27 T cell receptor beta chains below was sequenced from the same sample in a study of early T cells in non-severe SARS-CoV-2 infection. TCRdb independently ran MiXCR on the 5' RACE reads; one entry per CDR3 protein. The sample records about 69,000 distinct CDR3 sequences, 4.6% being singletons. The sample here was whole blood, taken at baseline. These receptors were taken from an adult who was a healthcare worker with PCR-confirmed SARS-CoV-2 infection or an uninfected control (not recorded which). The donor label of this sample is uncertain.

The CDR3 region is CASSLGAGDQETQYF. The CDR3, as DNA: TGTGCCAGCAGCCTCGGAGCGGGGGACCAAGAGACCCAGTACTTC. The chain uses TRBV11-2 and TRBJ2-5; 8 bases map to TRBD2. The CDR3 spans 15 residues. The trim removed 5 bases at V and 0 bases at J, leaving 5 bases unmatched. Looked up from germline, CDR1 is SGHAT and CDR2 is FQNNGV.

This clonotype was observed a few times. The chain combines TRBV6-4 with TRBJ2-3, with a tentative D call TRBD2 (7 bases). The germline CDR1 and CDR2 sequences are MRHNA and SNTAGT. The V gene lost 0 bases and the J gene lost 8 bases, with 15 bases spanning the gap. The CDR3 totals 15 residues. CDR3 nucleotide sequence: TGTGCCAGCAGTGACTCGAACGGGGGGCCCGTTACGCAGTATTTT. It codes for CASSDSNGGPVTQYF.

This clonotype has a count of ten or more. The rearrangement joins TRBV6-5 to TRBJ2-3, with 7 bases lining up with TRBD1. The CDR3 runs 17 residues. Germline V lookup: CDR1 MNHEY, CDR2 SVGAGI. With V trimmed by 4 bases and J by 3 bases, 13 bases remained unmatched. The CDR3 sequence is CASSFPAQGVVTDTQYF. In nucleotides, the CDR3 is TGTGCCAGCAGTTTTCCGGCTCAGGGGGTTGTAACAGATACGCAGTATTTT.

This clonotype occurred many times. V and J are TRBV6-5 and TRBJ1-6; D gene uncertain. Germline values: CDR1 MNHEY, CDR2 SVGAGI. The CDR3 is made up of 13 amino acids. Trimming removed 1 base from V and 12 bases from J, with 10 bases in between. The DNA for the CDR3 is TGTGCCAGCAGTTACTATCGCCTAAAACCCCTCCACTTT. Encoded protein: CASSYYRLKPLHF.

This clonotype was seen ten or more times. J is TRBJ2-1 and V is TRBV3-1, with a tentative D call TRBD2 (5 bases). V gave up 6 bases and J gave up 10 bases, with 10 bases separating them. Germline CDR1 LGHDT, CDR2 YNNKEL (reference sequence). The CDR3 has 11 residues. The CDR3 DNA is TGTGCCAGCAGGTCACCGGGAGAGCAGTTCTTC. Residues: CASRSPGEQFF.

This chain connects TRBV27 to TRBJ2-5, with TRBD2 matching over 12 bases. The CDR3 contains 16 residues. After removal of 4 bases from V and 7 bases from J, the junction contained 10 bases not matched to a gene. Germline V CDR1 and CDR2: MNHEY, SMNVEV (reference sequence). For the CDR3, the DNA is TGTGCCAGCAGTTCCTCGACTAGCGGGGGATTCGGGACCCAGTACTTC. The encoded protein is CASSSSTSGGFGTQYF.

This clonotype was recorded at least ten times. This chain joins TRBV20-1 and TRBJ2-1; no clear D gene. This CDR3 comprises 16 residues. The V gene lost 0 bases and the J gene lost 0 bases, with 12 bases spanning the gap. The germline gives CDR1 DFQATT, CDR2 SNEGSKA (reference sequence). The CDR3 nucleotides are TGCAGTGCTAGAGACGTGGCCCCGAGCTCCTACAATGAGCAGTTCTTC. Residues: CSARDVAPSSYNEQFF.

This clonotype was counted many times. The V and J genes are TRBV20-1 and TRBJ1-4; D is perhaps TRBD1 (6 bases). The germline gives CDR1 DFQATT, CDR2 SNEGSKA (reference sequence). This CDR3 region has 15 residues. Trimming removed 1 base from V and 7 bases from J, with 16 bases in between. Written as DNA, the CDR3 is TGCAGTGCTAGAGTCGGGGGGGGCTCAGGTGAAAAACTGTTTTTT. Protein product: CSARVGGGSGEKLFF.

This sequence joins TRBV30 and TRBJ2-5, with unresolved D. Trimming shortened V by 0 bases and J by 11 bases, and 10 bases separated the two germline ends. Germline CDR1 GTSNPN, CDR2 SVGIG (reference sequence). The CDR3 spans 11 residues. The CDR3 is CAWSVRVVQYF. The CDR3 nucleotides are TGTGCCTGGAGTGTACGTGTTGTACAGTACTTC.

CDR3 sequence (DNA): TGTGCCAGCAGCTTTGGGGGCAGGTTTGGAGATACGCAGTATTTT. This translates into CASSFGGRFGDTQYF. The chain recombines TRBV5-6 with TRBJ2-3, with D perhaps matching TRBD1 (6 bases). The germline V and J ends were trimmed by 2 bases and 5 bases, with 15 bases remaining between them. The CDR3 length is 15 residues. Per germline, CDR1 SGHDT and CDR2 YYEEEE.

The rearrangement uses TRBV7-9 and TRBJ1-6, with a weak D call TRBD1 (5 bases). The germline V gene encodes CDR1 SEHNR and CDR2 FQNEAQ (reference sequence). The V and J ends lost 5 bases and 6 bases respectively, with 14 bases between them. This CDR3 contains 15 residues. The CDR3 sequence: CASSQGRGGNSPLHF. CDR3 nucleotides: TGTGCCAGCAGCCAAGGAAGGGGTGGTAATTCACCCCTCCACTTT.

This clonotype was picked up many times. DNA of the CDR3: TGTGCCAGCAGTTTAATTGGGGGGAACACTGAAGCTTTCTTT. Amino acids: CASSLIGGNTEAFF. The rearrangement links TRBV12-3 or TRBV12-4 to TRBJ1-1; the D gene is possibly TRBD1 (5 bases). The CDR3 length is 14 residues. Between the trimmed V and J ends, which lost 2 bases and 1 base, there was a span of 8 bases.

This clonotype was counted a few times. The chain couples TRBV3-1 to TRBJ1-1, with a tentative D call TRBD1 (6 bases). V lost 5 bases, J lost 0 bases, and 10 bases lay in between. The germline V gene has CDR1 LGHDT and CDR2 YNNKEL (reference sequence). This CDR3 has 14 residues. As DNA, the CDR3 is TGTGCCAGCAGCTTGGGACACATGAACACTGAAGCTTTCTTT. It specifies CASSLGHMNTEAFF.

Details on this clonotype: A much larger clone differs by one base, so this may be a read error. This likely comes from a read error, as the CDR3 has no conserved phenylalanine or tryptophan at its end. The CDR3 DNA is TGTGCCAGCAGTCCCACGGACAGGGTGGGAGAAAAACTGTTTTAT. Translating gives CASSPTDRVGEKLFY. The chain joins TRBV6-5 to TRBJ1-4; 8 bases line up with TRBD1. The J segment lost 8 bases and the V segment lost 5 bases, leaving 10 bases of the junction unmatched. CDR3 length: 15 residues. Germline loops: CDR1 MNHEY, CDR2 SVGAGI.

This clonotype was observed at least ten times. The CDR3: CASSQGTGVSPLHF. CDR3 nucleotide sequence: TGTGCCAGCAGCCAAGGGACAGGGGTTTCACCCCTCCACTTT. The chain has TRBV14 and TRBJ1-6; 9 nucleotides agree with TRBD1. Germline CDR1 reads SGHDN; CDR2 reads FVKESK. The CDR3 contains 14 residues. Losses at the gene ends were 1 base for V and 9 bases for J; bases not matched to a gene: 1.

The table lists this clonotype with many counts. This rearrangement joins TRBV20-1 to TRBJ2-3; D is unclear. Per the germline V gene, CDR1 is DFQATT and CDR2 is SNEGSKA (reference sequence). This CDR3 comprises 16 residues. The ends were cut back, 6 bases at V and 4 bases at J, with 23 bases in the middle. CDR3 DNA sequence: TGCAGTGCACCCGTGAGATGGGTGGGCCTTGCAGATACGCAGTATTTT. Translation gives CSAPVRWVGLADTQYF.

The sample holds many counts of this clonotype. This chain connects TRBV6-5 to TRBJ1-5, with D possibly TRBD1 on 6 matching bases. Germline V CDR1 and CDR2: MNHEY, SVGAGI. With 2 bases removed from V and 6 bases from J, the gap between germline ends came to 11 bases. The CDR3 loop spans 14 amino acids. CDR3 bases: TGTGCCAGCAGTTACGGGGGGCCGGGTCAGCCCCAGCATTTT. Translation: CASSYGGPGQPQHF.

A word on this clonotype: The CDR3 does not close with the conserved phenylalanine or tryptophan, likely indicating a read error. The chain is built from TRBV7-3 and TRBJ2-2, with TRBD2 as a possible D gene (5 bases). The germline CDR1 and CDR2 sequences are SGHTA and FQGTGA. This CDR3 has 16 residues. Trimming shortened V by 2 bases and J by 1 base, and 11 bases separated the two germline ends. The CDR3 DNA sequence: TGTGCCAGCAGCTTACAAGCTAGCAGGAACACCGGGGAGCTGTTTTCT. Its protein product is CASSLQASRNTGELFS.

In this sample, this clonotype turned up many times. The chain combines TRBV28 with TRBJ2-1, with no clear D. Germline-derived CDR1 and CDR2 are MDHEN and SYDVKM. The CDR3 has 13 residues. Trimming removed 8 bases at V and 4 bases at J, with 12 bases between. Here the CDR3 reads CASRTDGYNEQFF. The CDR3 nucleotides are TGTGCCAGCCGGACGGACGGATACAATGAGCAGTTCTTC.

This clonotype occurred a few times. The CDR3, as DNA: TGTGCCAGCAGTTTGGGGGCCACTGAAGCTTTCTTT. Amino acid sequence: CASSLGATEAFF. This sequence joins TRBV27 and TRBJ1-1; D is possibly TRBD1 (6 bases). Trimming removed 3 bases at V and 4 bases at J, with 6 bases between. The CDR3 is made up of 12 amino acids. Germline lookup yields CDR1 MNHEY and CDR2 SMNVEV (reference sequence).

This clonotype has just a few counts. The V and J genes are TRBV7-9 and TRBJ2-7, with D unresolved. Trimming cost V 0 bases and J 2 bases, with 14 bases left between them. The CDR3 totals 16 residues. CDR1 SEHNR and CDR2 FQNEAQ come from the germline V gene (reference sequence). Written as DNA, the CDR3 is TGTGCCAGCAGCTTAGCCGGATTGGCAGTTGCCTACGAGCAGTACTTC. Translated: CASSLAGLAVAYEQYF.

This clonotype was counted a few times. CDR3 bases: TGCAGTGCTAGAGACAGGGGACCCTACGAGCAGTACTTC. The encoded protein is CSARDRGPYEQYF. The genes are TRBV20-1 and TRBJ2-7; perhaps TRBD1 as D (6 bases). The CDR3 totals 13 residues. Germline CDR1 reads DFQATT; CDR2 reads SNEGSKA (reference sequence). The V and J ends lost 0 bases and 2 bases respectively, with 8 bases between them.

This clonotype has a handful of counts. One junction end disagrees with the germline gene, perhaps due to a read error. The V call is TRBV6-6, the J call TRBJ1-6; D perhaps matches TRBD1 (6 bases). The CDR3 extends over 14 amino acids. Germline lookup yields CDR1 MNHNY and CDR2 SVGAGI (reference sequence). CDR3 residues: CASSYVQGNSPLHF. DNA of the CDR3: TGTGCCAGCAGTTACGTCCAGGGGAATTCGCCCCTCCACTTT.

This chain joins TRBV2 and TRBJ2-1, with 12 bases matching TRBD2. Germline-derived CDR1 and CDR2 are SNHLY and FYNNEI. Trimming took 3 bases from V and 2 from J; bases not matched to a gene: 14. There are 20 residues in the CDR3. The CDR3 DNA reads TGTGCCAGCAGTGATATGTCTAGCGGGGGGGCCACTCTAACCTACAATGAGCAGTTCTTC. The encoded protein is CASSDMSSGGATLTYNEQFF.

Many counts were recorded for this clonotype. In DNA, the CDR3 is TGTGCCAGCAGCGAGGGTAGCGGGGCCACCGGGGAGCTGTTTTTT. It yields the protein CASSEGSGATGELFF. The genes are TRBV7-2 and TRBJ2-2; 8 bases line up with TRBD2. Trimming took 5 bases from V and 4 from J; bases not matched to a gene: 6. The CDR3 is made up of 15 amino acids. The germline V gene encodes CDR1 SGHTA and CDR2 FQGNSA. Complete variable domain (other parts from reference TRBV7-2 and TRBJ2-2): GAGVSQSPSNKVTEKGKDVELRCDPISGHTALYWYRQSLGQGLEFLIYFQGNSAPDKSGLPSDRFSAERTGGSVSTLTIQRTQQEDSAVYLCASSEGSGATGELFFGEGSRLTVL.

This clonotype was observed a handful of times. The chain recombines TRBV6-1 with TRBJ2-4; 9 bases align to TRBD1. Per germline, CDR1 MNHNS and CDR2 SASEGT. The CDR3 is 15 amino acids. Unmatched junction bases numbered 3, after V lost 5 bases and J lost 1 base. The CDR3 DNA reads TGTGCCAGCAGTTTGACAGGGGGGGCCAAAAACATTCAGTACTTC. Residues: CASSLTGGAKNIQYF.

There are many counts of this clonotype. The chain couples TRBV4-3 to TRBJ2-2; D tentatively fits TRBD1 or TRBD2 (5 bases each). The CDR3 contains 17 residues. Trimming took off 4 bases at V and 5 bases at J, with 20 bases between the two ends. Germline values: CDR1 LGHNA, CDR2 YSLEER. The DNA of the CDR3 is TGCGCCAGCAGCCGCAGGCCTCATGGGGACGGTACCGGGGAGCTGTTTTTT. Residues: CASSRRPHGDGTGELFF.